This TCR beta chain is from a study of Ad26.COV2.S vaccination and SARS-CoV-2 variants. Across the whole study: Into the muscle, Ad26.COV2.S was dosed once or twice, 56 days apart. Study-wide findings and caveats: Total responses of T cells may have been underestimated by the analyses of TCR breadth and depth.

This clone has more than one count but fewer than ten. Antigen: not known. Treatment indicated: 19 received Ad26.COV2.S at low or high dose, single or two shots; several received placebo; per-sample allocation not given. Samples analyzed were those drawn on day 63 after the first vaccine or placebo injection. V was shortened by 6 bases and J by 3 bases, with 23 bases between the two germline ends. CDR3 size: 17 residues. Germline assignment: CDR1 MNHEY and CDR2 SMNVEV (reference sequence). The repertoire was sequenced with immunoSEQ multiplex PCR; TCRdb's copy has only in-frame clones and lacks some. The profile shows about 500,000 clones, roughly 87% of them singletons.

The sample consisted of peripheral blood, taken in a trial of Ad26.COV2.S vaccine versus placebo. V is TRBV27 and J is TRBJ2-5; D is possibly TRBD1 or TRBD2 (5 bases each). The source of this sequence is a person aged 18-65 years who received the Ad26.COV2.S COVID-19 vaccine or a placebo. The CDR3 DNA sequence: TGTGCCAGCAGCCCCGGTGGGGGTCGTTGGAGAGAAGAGACCCAGTACTTC. It yields the protein CASSPGGGRWREETQYF.